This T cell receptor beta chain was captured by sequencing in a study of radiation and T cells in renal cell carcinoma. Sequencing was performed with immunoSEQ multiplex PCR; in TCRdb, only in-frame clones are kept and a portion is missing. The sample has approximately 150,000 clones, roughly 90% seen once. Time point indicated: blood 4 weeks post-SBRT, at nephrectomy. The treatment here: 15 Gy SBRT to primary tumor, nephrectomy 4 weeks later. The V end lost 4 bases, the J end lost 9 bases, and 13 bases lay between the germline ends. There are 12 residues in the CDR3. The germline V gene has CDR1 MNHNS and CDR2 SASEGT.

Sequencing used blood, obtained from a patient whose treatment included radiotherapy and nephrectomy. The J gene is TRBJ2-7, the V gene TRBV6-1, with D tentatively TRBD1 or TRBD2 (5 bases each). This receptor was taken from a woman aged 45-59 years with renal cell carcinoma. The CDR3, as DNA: TGTGCCAGCAGTGCCGACGGGACGGCGCAGTACTTC. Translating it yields CASSADGTAQYF.